The 15 T cell receptor beta chains in this list originate from one sample, sequenced in a study of T cell changes during pregnancy in multiple sclerosis. Generated by immunoSEQ multiplex PCR, the TCRdb table keeps only in-frame clones and is missing some. Here the sample spans under 40,000 clones, about 92% being singletons. Sample: CD8+ T cells from peripheral blood mononuclear cells, taken in the third trimester of pregnancy. The receptors were sampled from a female donor with multiple sclerosis, enrolled in a pregnancy study.

This clone was observed once. V gene TRBV7-8 combines with J gene TRBJ1-2; no definite D call. V lost 5 bases to trimming and J lost 6 bases, with 13 bases between them. Germline values: CDR1 SGHVS, CDR2 FQNEAQ. The length of the CDR3 is 13 residues. CDR3 sequence reads: CASSPSGGDGYTF. In DNA form, the CDR3 reads TGTGCCAGCAGCCCCTCTGGCGGAGATGGCTACACCTTC. The full variable domain, its missing parts supplied by reference TRBV7-8 and TRBJ1-2, is GAGVSQSPRYKVAKRGQDVALRCDPISGHVSLFWYQQALGQGPEFLTYFQNEAQLDKSGLPSDRFFAERPEGSVSTLKIQRTQQEDSAVYLCASSPSGGDGYTFGSGTRLTVV.

The sample holds a few counts of this clone. This chain connects TRBV2 to TRBJ2-1; 9 bases fit TRBD2. The CDR3 totals 15 residues. From germline, CDR1 is SNHLY and CDR2 FYNNEI. V was pared by 1 base and J by 3 bases, with 1 base of the junction left unmatched. CDR3 residues: CASSEGRGGYNEQFF. The CDR3, as DNA: TGTGCCAGCAGTGAAGGGCGGGGGGGCTACAATGAGCAGTTCTTC.

V gene TRBV19 combines with J gene TRBJ1-2, with D unresolved. The germline V and J ends were trimmed by 3 bases and 8 bases, with 13 bases remaining between them. Germline CDR1 and CDR2: LNHDA and SQIVND (reference sequence). This CDR3 is built from 13 residues. The CDR3: CASSIGVLGGYTF. CDR3 sequence (DNA): TGTGCCAGTAGTATCGGGGTCCTAGGAGGCTACACCTTC.

The chain has TRBV7-3 and TRBJ2-1; 9 nucleotides match TRBD2. CDR1 SGHTA and CDR2 FQGTGA come from the germline V gene. After removal of 1 base from V and 1 base from J, the junction contained 2 bases not matched to a gene. The CDR3 is 16 residues long. CDR3 sequence: CASSLSGGASYNEQFF. CDR3 nucleotide sequence: TGTGCCAGCAGCTTAAGCGGGGGGGCATCCTACAATGAGCAGTTCTTC. The full variable domain, its missing parts supplied by reference TRBV7-3 and TRBJ2-1, is GAGVSQTPSNKVTEKGKYVELRCDPISGHTALYWYRQSLGQGPEFLIYFQGTGAADDSGLPNDRFFAVRPEGSVSTLKIQRTERGDSAVYLCASSLSGGASYNEQFFGPGTRLTVL.

This chain links TRBV2 with TRBJ1-1; D may be TRBD1 (6 bases). The CDR3 runs to 13 residues. Germline CDR1 SNHLY, CDR2 FYNNEI. The V gene lost 6 bases and the J gene lost 1 base, with 9 bases spanning the gap. The CDR3 spells CASRRTENTEAFF. The CDR3 DNA is TGTGCCAGCAGAAGGACAGAGAACACTGAAGCTTTCTTT. Drawing the rest from reference TRBV2 and TRBJ1-1, the complete variable domain is EPEVTQTPSHQVTQMGQEVILRCVPISNHLYFYWYRQILGQKVEFLVSFYNNEISEKSEIFDDQFSVERPDGSNFTLKIRSTKLEDSAMYFCASRRTENTEAFFGQGTRLTVV.

V and J are TRBV2 and TRBJ2-7; no firm D call. Trimming took off 11 bases at V and 2 bases at J, with 7 bases between the two ends. The CDR3 is made up of 10 amino acids. From germline, CDR1 is SNHLY and CDR2 FYNNEI. DNA of the CDR3: TGTGCCGTCAGAACCTACGAGCAGTACTTC. Amino acids: CAVRTYEQYF.

Here the CDR3 reads CAISTPKGLEPHYEQYF. The CDR3 coding sequence is TGTGCCATCAGTACCCCTAAGGGACTAGAGCCTCACTACGAGCAGTACTTC. The chain recombines TRBV10-3 with TRBJ2-7, with 8 bases that match TRBD2. V was pared by 5 bases and J by 3 bases, with 15 bases of the junction left unmatched. The CDR3 is 17 amino acids. CDR1 and CDR2 from the germline V gene are ENHRY and SYGVKD.

The CDR3 DNA is TGCGCCAGCAGTGAGTCGAGGGTTCACACTGAAGCTTTCTTT. Its translation is CASSESRVHTEAFF. This rearrangement joins TRBV10-1 to TRBJ1-1; D is ambiguous. Trimming removed 0 bases at V and 3 bases at J, with 8 bases between. Germline V lookup: CDR1 WNHNN, CDR2 SYGVQD (reference sequence). This CDR3 is 14 amino acids long.

The chain uses TRBV4-1 and TRBJ2-1; 9 bases are shared with TRBD1. Trimming removed 1 base from V and 5 bases from J; junction bases left unmatched: 0. Germline assignment: CDR1 MGHRA and CDR2 YSYEKL. This CDR3 comprises 14 residues. The CDR3 DNA reads TGCGCCAGCAGCCAAGGGACAGGGGACAATGAGCAGTTCTTC. It translates to CASSQGTGDNEQFF.

This chain links TRBV10-3 with TRBJ2-5; TRBD1 matches 11 bases. Germline assignment: CDR1 ENHRY and CDR2 SYGVKD. The CDR3 has 13 amino acids. V dropped 10 bases and J dropped 4; count of bases not matched to a gene: 5. This CDR3 is CATWTGGTETQYF. CDR3 in DNA: TGTGCCACATGGACAGGGGGCACAGAGACCCAGTACTTC.

This chain uses TRBV7-9 with TRBJ2-5, with TRBD2 matching 12 bases. The length of the CDR3 is 17 residues. Trimming cost V 0 bases and J 2 bases; bases outside gene matches: 4. Germline CDR1 is SEHNR and CDR2 is FQNEAQ (reference sequence). The DNA of the CDR3 is TGTGCCAGCAGCTTAGCTATACTAGCGGGGGGTCAAGAGACCCAGTACTTC. It yields the protein CASSLAILAGGQETQYF. Full variable domain (missing parts from reference TRBV7-9 and TRBJ2-5): DTGVSQNPRHKITKRGQNVTFRCDPISEHNRLYWYRQTLGQGPEFLTYFQNEAQLEKSRLLSDRFSAERPKGSFSTLEIQRTEQGDSAMYLCASSLAILAGGQETQYFGPGTRLLVL.

The genes are TRBV5-6 and TRBJ2-1, with 10 bases matching TRBD2. Germline values: CDR1 SGHDT, CDR2 YYEEEE. The trim removed 0 bases at V and 8 bases at J, leaving 11 bases unmatched. The CDR3 consists of 17 residues. This CDR3 is CASSLGSGGPSWDEQFF. CDR3 nucleotides: TGTGCCAGCAGCTTGGGTAGCGGGGGGCCCTCTTGGGATGAGCAGTTCTTC.

The chain joins TRBV10-3 to TRBJ1-1; 9 nucleotides line up with TRBD1. V dropped 2 bases and J dropped 6; count of bases not matched to a gene: 10. CDR1 ENHRY and CDR2 SYGVKD come from the germline V gene. CDR3 length: 16 residues. CDR3 region: CAISEPGNRGHAEAFF. CDR3 coding DNA: TGTGCCATCAGTGAGCCGGGGAACAGGGGGCACGCTGAAGCTTTCTTT.

CDR3 DNA sequence: TGCGCCAGCAGCCGCAAACAGGGGACGGGCACAGATACGCAGTATTTT. Its translation is CASSRKQGTGTDTQYF. The chain employs TRBV5-1 and TRBJ2-3, with TRBD1 matching over 7 bases. This CDR3 has 16 residues. CDR1 SGHRS and CDR2 YFSETQ come from the germline V gene. Trimming took 4 bases from V and 1 from J; bases not matched to a gene: 9. The complete variable domain, with remaining parts taken from reference TRBV5-1 and TRBJ2-3, reads KAGVTQTPRYLIKTRGQQVTLSCSPISGHRSVSWYQQTPGQGLQFLFEYFSETQRNKGNFPGRFSGRQFSNSRSEMNVSTLELGDSALYLCASSRKQGTGTDTQYFGPGTRLTVL.

This clone has only one observation. This chain connects TRBV11-1 to TRBJ1-2, with TRBD1 as a possible D gene (5 bases). The CDR3 is 14 residues long. Trimming shortened V by 5 bases and J by 3 bases, and 13 bases separated the two germline ends. The germline V gene has CDR1 SGHAT and CDR2 FQDESV (reference sequence). DNA of the CDR3: TGTGCCAGCAGCCCGGGGGAGGGAGACTATGGCTACACCTTC. This translates into CASSPGEGDYGYTF.